This is a list of T cell receptor beta chains from one sample in a study of Graves' ophthalmopathy and Graves' hyperthyroidism. A single record per CDR3 protein comes from TCRdb applying MiXCR to the multiplex PCR reads. The table includes under 400,000 distinct CDR3 sequences, about a sixth detected once. Sequencing used peripheral blood. The receptors shown here come from an adult man with Graves' ophthalmopathy. CDR3s include the opening cysteine and the closing phenylalanine or tryptophan. D genes are given only for firm matches. Not all rows give a size; the values are once, few, many and, for expanded clones, a class.

clone_size,j_call,d_call,v_call,cdr3_nt,cdr3_aa
NA,TRBJ1-1,TRBD1,TRBV5-1,TGCGCCAGCAGCCGGGGACAGGGAGACGCTGAAGCTTTCTTT,CASSRGQGDAEAFF
many,TRBJ2-4,NA,TRBV20-1,TGCAGTGCTAACGTACCCGAACGGGGGAACATTCAGTACTTC,CSANVPERGNIQYF
many,TRBJ1-3,NA,TRBV15,TGTGCCACCAGCAGAGATTCTCACAGATCTGGAAACACCATATATTTT,CATSRDSHRSGNTIYF
many,TRBJ2-2,NA,TRBV6-1,TGTGCCAGCAGTGAGATGGCTCCAAGTAGCGGATACACCGGGGAGCTGTTTTTT,CASSEMAPSSGYTGELFF
many,TRBJ1-2,NA,TRBV12-3/TRBV12-4,TGTGCCAGCAGTTTATCGCCAGGCTATGGCTACACCTTC,CASSLSPGYGYTF
many,TRBJ2-2,NA,TRBV27,TGTGCCAGCAGTTTTTTGTTGTTGGGTAGCGCCGGGGAGCTGTTTTTT,CASSFLLLGSAGELFF
NA,TRBJ1-1,NA,TRBV27,TGTGCCAGCAGTTACCGGGGCGAGCGGACTTTCTTT,CASSYRGERTFF
many,TRBJ1-2,TRBD1,TRBV30,TGTGCCTGGAGTGCAGGGACAGTAATGAGCTACACCTTC,CAWSAGTVMSYTF
few,TRBJ2-5,NA,TRBV7-8,TGTGCCAGCAGCCCTGGAGGGCGATCACAAGAGACCCAGTACTTC,CASSPGGRSQETQYF
many,TRBJ1-5,TRBD1,TRBV19,TGTGCCAGTACCGAACCACAGGGGCAAATCACCCAGCATTTT,CASTEPQGQITQHF
NA,TRBJ2-2,NA,TRBV12-3/TRBV12-4,TGTGCCAGCAGAACCGACAGATTCACCGGGGAGCTGTTTTTT,CASRTDRFTGELFF
many,TRBJ2-5,NA,TRBV28,TGTGCCAGCAGCGTCCCAGGGTACCAAGAGACCCAGTACTTC,CASSVPGYQETQYF
many,TRBJ2-6,NA,TRBV28,TGTGCCAGCAGTGACCCCGCCCTTAGCTCTGGGGCCAACGTCCTGACTTTC,CASSDPALSSGANVLTF
many,TRBJ2-7,NA,TRBV7-2,TGTGCCAGCAGCTTCGGAGCCGAGCAGTACTTC,CASSFGAEQYF
NA,TRBJ1-2,NA,TRBV19,TGTGCCAGCCTCGGGAGGTCGGGAGCTAACTATGGCTACTCCTTC,CASLGRSGANYGYSF
few,TRBJ1-6,TRBD1,TRBV6-5,TGTGCCAGCAGTTACTCCATCGGAGTAGGGGGCAGTGCACCCCTCCTCTTT,CASSYSIGVGGSAPLLF
NA,TRBJ1-2,TRBD1,TRBV11-1,TGTGCCAGCAAGTTAGCAGGGGGCGGCTACACCTTC,CASKLAGGGYTF
NA,TRBJ1-5,NA,TRBV28,TGTGCCAGCAGGAATACAGGGTTTGACCAGCCCCAGCATTTT,CASRNTGFDQPQHF
many,TRBJ2-4,NA,TRBV5-1,TGCGCCAGCAGCCTGGATTGGACAACCAAAAACATTCAGTACTTC,CASSLDWTTKNIQYF
NA,TRBJ2-7,NA,TRBV20-1,TGCAGTGCTAGTTTATCCGGTGTCGAGCAGTACTTC,CSASLSGVEQYF
many,TRBJ1-5,NA,TRBV7-3,TGTGCCAGCAGCTTATTAGCTGGCCAGCCCCAGCATTTT,CASSLLAGQPQHF
NA,TRBJ2-7,TRBD1,TRBV9,TGTGCCAGCAGCGCTACAGGGGCTCTGCCCAACGAGCAGTACTTC,CASSATGALPNEQYF
NA,TRBJ2-5,TRBD2,TRBV15,TGTGCCACCAGCAGTAGGAGCTTACTAGCGGGGCAAGAGACCCAGTACTTC,CATSSRSLLAGQETQYF
many,TRBJ1-2,TRBD1,TRBV5-1,TGCGCCAGCAGCCCCGGCCAGGGGGCGGAAGGCTACACCTTC,CASSPGQGAEGYTF
few,TRBJ2-5,NA,TRBV3-1,TGTGCCAGCAGCCAAGATACAGGAAGAGAGACCCAGTACTTC,CASSQDTGRETQYF
many,TRBJ2-2,NA,TRBV24-1,TGTGCCACCAGTGATTTATACACAGCGAACACCGGGGAGCTGTTTTTT,CATSDLYTANTGELFF
many,TRBJ2-7,TRBD2,TRBV5-6,TGTGCCAGCAGCTTGCGTGGGACTAGCGTATACGAGCAGTACTTC,CASSLRGTSVYEQYF
many,TRBJ2-7,TRBD1,TRBV10-3,TGTGCCATCAGTGAGGTGCGACAGGGCCTCTCCTACGAGCAGTACTTC,CAISEVRQGLSYEQYF
NA,TRBJ2-7,TRBD2,TRBV30,TGTGCCTGGAGTGTATATCGGACTAGTGGTTACGAGCAGTACTTC,CAWSVYRTSGYEQYF